The 20 T cell receptor beta chains below come from one sample, sequenced in a study of T-cell reconstitution after alpha-beta-depleted transplantation in children. Unique molecular identifiers were used to barcode this TCRbeta library. TCRdb passed the PCR reads through MiXCR, listing each CDR3 protein once. The sample gives about 460,000 distinct CDR3 sequences, over 9.5% of which show up once; just over 2% is in the top ten. Sequences were derived from PBMCs, sampled before TCRalphabeta/CD19-depleted stem cell transplant. Every receptor here comes from a child aged 2 to 10 with inherited bone marrow failure, due to receive a stem cell transplant.

This clonotype has more than one count but fewer than ten. The chain links TRBV5-1 to TRBJ2-1; a weak D match, TRBD1 (5 bases). Trimming pared 0 bases from V and 0 bases from J, leaving 10 bases between. The V gene's germline CDR1 is SGHRS and CDR2 YFSETQ. CDR3 size: 16 residues. The DNA of the CDR3 is TGCGCCAGCAGCTTGGAAGGGCAGGGCTCCTACAATGAGCAGTTCTTC. It codes for CASSLEGQGSYNEQFF. Together with reference TRBV5-1 and TRBJ2-1, the CDR3 gives the full variable domain: KAGVTQTPRYLIKTRGQQVTLSCSPISGHRSVSWYQQTPGQGLQFLFEYFSETQRNKGNFPGRFSGRQFSNSRSEMNVSTLELGDSALYLCASSLEGQGSYNEQFFGPGTRLTVL.

As for this clonotype: A read error may explain this, as a much larger clone is one base away. The conserved phenylalanine or tryptophan normally closing the CDR3 is absent here, so this likely arose from a read error. The gene calls are TRBV5-1 and TRBJ1-5; D might be TRBD1 (6 bases). V was shortened by 4 bases and J by 5 bases, with 10 bases between the two germline ends. Germline V gives CDR1 SGHRS, CDR2 YFSETQ. The CDR3 is made up of 13 amino acids. CDR3 bases: TGCGCCAGCAGCCGGGACACAGATCAGCCCCAGCATTCT. Protein: CASSRDTDQPQHS.

This clonotype was detected many times. J is TRBJ1-2 and V is TRBV12-3 or TRBV12-4; D is perhaps TRBD1 (5 bases). The CDR3 is 14 residues long. The V end lost 9 bases, the J end lost 2 bases, and 16 bases lay between the germline ends. The CDR3 bases are TGTGCCAGTCACTCAAGGGGCCTAAACTATGGCTACACCTTC. Amino acid sequence: CASHSRGLNYGYTF.

The chain has TRBV19 and TRBJ2-7; possibly TRBD1 or TRBD2 for D (6 bases each). Germline CDR1 reads LNHDA; CDR2 reads SQIVND (reference sequence). Deletions cut 0 bases from V and 7 bases from J, with 16 bases between. The CDR3 covers 15 residues. The CDR3 protein is CASSIEEGHAGEQYF. The DNA for the CDR3 is TGTGCCAGTAGTATAGAGGAGGGACACGCGGGTGAGCAGTACTTC.

This clonotype was detected many times. V is TRBV11-2 and J is TRBJ2-3, with D unresolved. Looked up from germline, CDR1 is SGHAT and CDR2 is FQNNGV. V was pared by 3 bases and J by 2 bases, with 12 bases between. This CDR3 comprises 15 residues. CDR3 sequence: CASSFSRPHTDTQYF. As DNA, the CDR3 is TGTGCCAGCAGCTTTTCGAGACCGCACACAGATACGCAGTATTTT.

This clonotype was detected ten times or more. The junction shows a germline mismatch at one end, possibly a read error. The rearrangement uses TRBV2 and TRBJ2-1; 10 bases align to TRBD2. The CDR3 totals 15 residues. Germline V gene data show CDR1 as SNHLY and CDR2 as FYNNEI. The CDR3 nucleotides read TGTGCCAGCAGTGAATCAGAGTTAGCGGGAGGTCTAAACTCCTTC. Translated: CASSESELAGGLNSF.

This clonotype was detected many times. The gene calls are TRBV4-1 and TRBJ2-3; D gene unclear. The germline CDR1 and CDR2 sequences are MGHRA and YSYEKL. V was shortened by 0 bases and J by 8 bases, with 6 bases between the two germline ends. The CDR3 covers 12 residues. This CDR3 is CASSQDAVTQYF. The DNA for the CDR3 is TGCGCCAGCAGCCAAGACGCGGTTACGCAGTATTTT.

The sample holds many counts of this clonotype. The genes are TRBV7-2 and TRBJ2-6, with a possible D match to TRBD2 (6 bases). The CDR3 has 15 amino acids. Germline CDR1 and CDR2: SGHTA and FQGNSA. V shed 6 bases and J shed 0 bases, with 9 bases lying between them. The CDR3 loop reads CASSLTSSGANVLTF. The CDR3 DNA reads TGTGCCAGCAGTTTGACTAGCTCTGGGGCCAACGTCCTGACTTTC.

This clonotype was seen more than once but under ten times. This chain links TRBV20-1 with TRBJ2-7, with TRBD2 as a possible D gene (6 bases). Per germline, CDR1 DFQATT and CDR2 SNEGSKA (reference sequence). V lost 6 bases and J 1 base, leaving 13 bases between the germline ends. CDR3 size: 13 residues. CDR3 loop: CSAGSGWSYEQYF. CDR3 coding DNA: TGCAGTGCCGGGAGCGGCTGGTCCTACGAGCAGTACTTC.

CDR3 sequence: CASPRGTSGDSYEQYF. In DNA, the CDR3 is TGTGCCAGCCCACGGGGGACTAGCGGGGACTCCTACGAGCAGTACTTC. V usage is TRBV6-1 and J usage is TRBJ2-7, with 13 bases that match TRBD2. This CDR3 spans 16 amino acids. V lost 8 bases and J lost 0; bases outside the gene matches: 7. Germline assignment: CDR1 MNHNS and CDR2 SASEGT.

This clonotype has ten or more counts. The V and J genes are TRBV19 and TRBJ2-2; the match to TRBD2 covers 7 bases. J gave up 1 base and V 6 bases, and 2 bases lay outside the gene matches. The CDR3 runs to 14 residues. Germline CDR1 is LNHDA and CDR2 is SQIVND (reference sequence). The DNA for the CDR3 is TGTGCCAGTAGGTCTAGCGGGAACACCGGGGAGCTGTTTTTT. Its protein product is CASRSSGNTGELFF.

The sample holds many counts of this clonotype. V is TRBV4-1 and J is TRBJ2-1; no firm D call. With 5 bases removed from V and 9 bases from J, the gap between germline ends came to 8 bases. The CDR3 sequence is 11 residues long. From germline, CDR1 is MGHRA and CDR2 YSYEKL. CDR3 DNA sequence: TGCGCCAGCAGCAACTTTGGTGAGCAGTTCTTC. Amino acids: CASSNFGEQFF.

Only a few counts were recorded for this clonotype. The chain joins TRBV12-3 or TRBV12-4 to TRBJ2-1; a weak D match, TRBD2 (5 bases). The V end was cut by 2 bases, the J end by 3 bases, with 8 bases between. The CDR3 loop spans 14 amino acids. CDR3 in amino acids: CASSLRDHYNEQFF. The CDR3 nucleotides read TGTGCCAGCAGTTTACGGGATCACTACAATGAGCAGTTCTTC.

This clonotype was counted at least ten times. V is TRBV20-1 and J is TRBJ2-1; the match to TRBD2 covers 8 bases. Trimming took 4 bases from V and 8 from J; bases not matched to a gene: 13. Per germline, CDR1 DFQATT and CDR2 SNEGSKA (reference sequence). The CDR3 is made up of 15 amino acids. CDR3 bases: TGCAGTGCTACCCAGCGGGAGAGGCATTTTGATGAGCAGTTCTTC. It encodes CSATQRERHFDEQFF.

This clonotype was observed many times. This chain uses TRBV10-3 with TRBJ1-4, with D possibly being TRBD1 (6 bases). The CDR3 is 15 amino acids. Trimming took 3 bases from V and 3 from J, leaving 11 bases between them. Per germline, CDR1 ENHRY and CDR2 SYGVKD. The CDR3: CAISDPGAPNEKLFF. CDR3 sequence (DNA): TGTGCCATCAGTGACCCAGGGGCGCCTAATGAAAAACTGTTTTTT.

V and J are TRBV20-1 and TRBJ1-5, with 7 bases aligning to TRBD1. The V segment lost 4 bases and the J segment 0 bases; nucleotides outside the gene matches: 9. The CDR3 is made up of 16 amino acids. Germline V lookup: CDR1 DFQATT, CDR2 SNEGSKA (reference sequence). Written as DNA, the CDR3 is TGCAGTGCTAAACAGGGGTTGGGGTATAGCAATCAGCCCCAGCATTTT. Translated, it gives CSAKQGLGYSNQPQHF.

This clonotype was observed at least ten times. V and J are TRBV4-3 and TRBJ2-3; D unresolved. The CDR3 contains 15 residues. Germline CDR1 and CDR2: LGHNA and YSLEER. V was cut by 4 bases and J by 3 bases, with 14 bases left in between. This chain's CDR3 is CASSLQGRVTDTQYF. The CDR3 nucleotides are TGCGCCAGCAGCCTCCAAGGACGGGTTACAGATACGCAGTATTTT.

In its sample, this clonotype was seen many times. The chain links TRBV4-3 to TRBJ2-2; 13 nucleotides line up with TRBD2. The V and J ends lost 3 bases and 6 bases, in that order; junction bases with no gene match: 1. CDR1 is LGHNA, CDR2 YSLEER, per germline. The CDR3 sequence is 15 residues long. CDR3 in DNA: TGCGCCAGCAGCCAGGGGACTAGCGGGGCCGGGGAGCTGTTTTTT. As protein: CASSQGTSGAGELFF.

This clonotype has at least ten counts. This chain uses TRBV20-1 with TRBJ2-1; TRBD2 aligns across 7 bases. Germline-derived CDR1 and CDR2 are DFQATT and SNEGSKA (reference sequence). The CDR3 runs 14 residues. Unmatched junction bases numbered 10, after V lost 4 bases and J lost 7 bases. CDR3 loop: CSATREPSVNEQFF. For the CDR3, the DNA is TGCAGTGCTACGCGGGAGCCCTCCGTTAATGAGCAGTTCTTC.

This sequence joins TRBV23-1 and TRBJ2-5, with TRBD2 as a possible D gene (6 bases). TRBV23-1 is classed as an ORF, of uncertain function. V lost 0 bases to trimming and J lost 5 bases, with 10 bases between them. This CDR3 spans 14 amino acids. Here the CDR3 DNA reads TGCGCCAGCAGTCAATCTGCGGGGTGGGAGACCCAGTACTTC. Translation: CASSQSAGWETQYF.